This T cell receptor beta chain was sequenced for a study of T cell changes during pregnancy in multiple sclerosis. Clones were read by immunoSEQ multiplex PCR, and TCRdb kept only the in-frame ones, dropping some. Here the sample spans 35,000 to 55,000 clones, roughly 92% being singletons. V was pared by 2 bases and J by 2 bases, with 12 bases between. CDR1 is SEHNR, CDR2 FQNEAQ, per germline (reference sequence). This CDR3 has 15 amino acids. V and J are TRBV7-9 and TRBJ2-5, with D possibly matching TRBD2 (6 bases). This receptor was taken from a female donor with multiple sclerosis, enrolled in a pregnancy study. Material: peripheral blood. As DNA, the CDR3 is TGTGCCAGCAGCTTAAGGGGACTGGCACAAGAGACCCAGTACTTC. Translated, it gives CASSLRGLAQETQYF. The whole variable domain, remainder taken from reference TRBV7-9 and TRBJ2-5, is DTGVSQNPRHKITKRGQNVTFRCDPISEHNRLYWYRQTLGQGPEFLTYFQNEAQLEKSRLLSDRFSAERPKGSFSTLEIQRTEQGDSAMYLCASSLRGLAQETQYFGPGTRLLVL.